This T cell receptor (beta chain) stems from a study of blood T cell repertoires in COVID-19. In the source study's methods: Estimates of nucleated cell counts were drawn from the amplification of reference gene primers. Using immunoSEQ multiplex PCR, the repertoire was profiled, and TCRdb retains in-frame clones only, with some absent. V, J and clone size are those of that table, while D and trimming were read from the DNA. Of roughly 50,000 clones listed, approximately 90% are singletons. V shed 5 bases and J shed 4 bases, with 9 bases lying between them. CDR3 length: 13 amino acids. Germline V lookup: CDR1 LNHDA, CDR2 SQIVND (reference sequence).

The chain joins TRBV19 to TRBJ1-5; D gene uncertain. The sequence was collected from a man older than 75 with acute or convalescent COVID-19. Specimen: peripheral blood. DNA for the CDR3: TGTGCCAGTAGTCCCTCCCCTAATCAGCCCCAGCATTTT. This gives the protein CASSPSPNQPQHF. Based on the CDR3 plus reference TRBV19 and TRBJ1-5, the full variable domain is DGGITQSPKYLFRKEGQNVTLSCEQNLNHDAMYWYRQDPGQGLRLIYYSQIVNDFQKGDIAEGYSVSREKKESFPLTVTSAQKNPTAFYLCASSPSPNQPQHFGDGTRLSIL.